Listed below are T cell receptor beta chains from one sample, sequenced in a study of CD8 T cells in Susac syndrome. TCRdb used MiXCR to reprocess the immunoSEQ multiplex PCR reads, holding one entry per CDR3 protein. This sample has 100,000 or so distinct CDR3 sequences, with around 90% found just once. Sequencing input: CD4+ T cells from PBMCs. The receptor set was obtained from a human donor in good health. CDR3s include the opening cysteine and the closing phenylalanine or tryptophan. A D gene is named only where the DNA matches it firmly. Clone size is given for some rows only: seen once, a few or many times, or a class if the clone is expanded.

J gene | clone size | D gene | V gene | CDR3 protein | CDR3 DNA
TRBJ1-6 | few | NA | TRBV12-3/TRBV12-4 | CASSLGVYNSPLHF | TGTGCCAGCAGTCTCGGTGTATATAATTCACCCCTCCACTTT
TRBJ2-5 | NA | NA | TRBV29-1 | CSARETSIETQYF | TGCAGCGCCCGGGAGACTAGTATAGAGACCCAGTACTTC
TRBJ2-1 | NA | NA | TRBV7-2 | CASSSPGTQEQFF | TGTGCCAGCAGCTCCCCTGGGACTCAGGAGCAGTTCTTC
TRBJ1-2 | NA | NA | TRBV6-1 | CASSDLGRGYTF | TGTGCCAGCAGTGACCTTGGACGAGGCTACACCTTC
TRBJ2-2 | NA | NA | TRBV12-3/TRBV12-4 | CASNRGNTGELFF | TGTGCCAGCAATAGGGGTAACACCGGGGAGCTGTTTTTT
TRBJ2-5 | NA | NA | TRBV2 | CASRLQETQYF | TGTGCCAGCAGGTTACAAGAGACCCAGTACTTC
TRBJ1-5 | NA | TRBD1 | TRBV7-2 | CASSLVGTGDQPQHF | TGTGCCAGCAGCTTAGTTGGGACAGGGGATCAGCCCCAGCATTTT
TRBJ1-1 | NA | NA | TRBV2 | CASSQNRVGTEAFF | TGTGCCAGCAGTCAAAACAGGGTCGGCACTGAAGCTTTCTTT
TRBJ2-2 | NA | TRBD1 | TRBV29-1 | CSVPGWTGGITGELFF | TGCAGCGTCCCCGGATGGACAGGGGGAATCACCGGGGAGCTGTTTTTT
TRBJ1-3 | NA | NA | TRBV13 | CASGLTNTIYF | TGTGCCAGCGGACTGACAAACACCATATATTTT
TRBJ1-1 | NA | TRBD1 | TRBV6-6 | CASSLGQGRNTEAFF | TGTGCCAGCAGTTTGGGACAGGGAAGGAACACTGAAGCTTTCTTT
TRBJ2-1 | once | TRBD2 | TRBV19 | CASSIDLAGVDNEQFF | TGTGCCAGTAGTATAGATCTAGCGGGGGTAGACAATGAGCAGTTCTTC
TRBJ2-3 | NA | NA | TRBV5-1 | CASSLDGLSGDTQYF | TGCGCCAGCAGCTTGGATGGCCTTAGCGGAGATACGCAGTATTTT
TRBJ2-7 | NA | NA | TRBV10-3 | CAISGVSQTNEQYF | TGTGCCATCAGTGGCGTCTCCCAAACCAACGAGCAGTACTTC
TRBJ2-3 | few | NA | TRBV7-3 | CASSLGLYTDTQYF | TGTGCCAGCAGCCTAGGGCTTTACACAGATACGCAGTATTTT
TRBJ2-7 | once | NA | TRBV7-2 | CASSLEGISYEQYF | TGTGCCAGCAGCTTAGAGGGCATATCCTACGAGCAGTACTTC
TRBJ2-5 | NA | NA | TRBV7-2 | CASSRWTRETQYF | TGTGCCAGCAGCCGATGGACTCGGGAGACCCAGTACTTC